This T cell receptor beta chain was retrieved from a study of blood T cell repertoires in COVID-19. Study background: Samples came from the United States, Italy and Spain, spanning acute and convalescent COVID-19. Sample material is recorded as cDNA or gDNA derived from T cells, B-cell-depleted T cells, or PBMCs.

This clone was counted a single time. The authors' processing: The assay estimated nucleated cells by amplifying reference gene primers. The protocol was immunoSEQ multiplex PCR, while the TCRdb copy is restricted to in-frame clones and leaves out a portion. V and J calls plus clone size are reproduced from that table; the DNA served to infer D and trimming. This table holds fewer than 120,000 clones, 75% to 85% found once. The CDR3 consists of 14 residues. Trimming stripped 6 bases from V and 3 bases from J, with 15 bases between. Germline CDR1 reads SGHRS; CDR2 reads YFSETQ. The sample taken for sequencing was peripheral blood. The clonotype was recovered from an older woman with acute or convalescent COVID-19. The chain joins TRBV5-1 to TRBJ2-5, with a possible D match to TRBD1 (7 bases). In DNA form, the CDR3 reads TGCGCCAGCACGCTTGGGGGGACAGAAGAGACCCAGTACTTC. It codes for CASTLGGTEETQYF.